These 30 T cell receptor beta chains originate from one sample sequenced in a study of CD8+ T cells in alopecia areata. Extracted from the samples, RNA was reverse transcribed into cDNA to serve as the sequencing template. Assay used: immunoSEQ multiplex PCR; TCRdb lists only in-frame clones, some missing. The data show some 180,000 clones, over 55% seen once. The sequencing here drew on CD4+ T cells sorted from blood, taken at week 0. These receptors were taken from a human donor with alopecia areata.

The rearrangement links TRBV6-5 to TRBJ1-2, with 9 bases identical to TRBD1. V trimming: 6 bases; J trimming: 2 bases; junction bases outside the gene matches: 7. Germline CDR1 MNHEY, CDR2 SVGAGI. This CDR3 spans 15 amino acids. CDR3: CASRTGGTGNYGYTF. CDR3 bases: TGTGCCAGCAGAACAGGAGGGACAGGGAACTATGGCTACACCTTC.

This clone was recorded a few times. This rearrangement joins TRBV29-1 to TRBJ1-2; tentative D call: TRBD1 (5 bases). This CDR3 contains 15 residues. Per the germline V gene, CDR1 is SQVTM and CDR2 is ANQGSEA. Trimming cost V 4 bases and J 6 bases, with 21 bases left between them. CDR3 sequence (DNA): TGCAGCGTTGTTTGGGGCCTATCAAACCCTGATGGCTACACCTTC. It codes for CSVVWGLSNPDGYTF.

V gene TRBV2 combines with J gene TRBJ1-2; tentative D call: TRBD1 (5 bases). V was clipped by 7 bases and J by 4 bases, with 10 bases between them. The CDR3 is made up of 12 amino acids. Germline V gene sequence: CDR1 SNHLY, CDR2 FYNNEI. The CDR3 protein is CASNRQPYGYTF. Written as DNA, the CDR3 is TGTGCCAGCAATCGACAGCCCTATGGCTACACCTTC.

This clone has just a few counts. This rearrangement joins TRBV5-6 to TRBJ2-7; maybe TRBD1 (6 bases). This CDR3 has 15 residues. The V gene's germline CDR1 is SGHDT and CDR2 YYEEEE. The germline V and J ends were trimmed by 4 bases and 2 bases, with 16 bases remaining between them. The CDR3 region is CASSPGQLTTYEQYF. The CDR3 DNA reads TGTGCCAGCAGCCCTGGACAGCTAACGACCTACGAGCAGTACTTC.

Only a few counts were recorded for this clone. The gene calls are TRBV29-1 and TRBJ2-1; D may be TRBD1 or TRBD2 (5 bases each). Per the germline V gene, CDR1 is SQVTM and CDR2 is ANQGSEA. The CDR3 runs 13 residues. The V gene lost 4 bases and the J gene lost 4 bases, with 11 bases spanning the gap. The CDR3 protein is CSVGDRLYNEQFF. In nucleotides, the CDR3 is TGCAGCGTTGGGGACCGTCTTTACAATGAGCAGTTCTTC.

The chain couples TRBV4-3 to TRBJ1-6, with 8 bases identical to TRBD1. The V gene's germline CDR1 is LGHNA and CDR2 YSLEER. The V segment lost 4 bases and the J segment 9 bases; nucleotides outside the gene matches: 8. The CDR3 totals 15 residues. CDR3 sequence: CASSPTTGVASPLHF. Written as DNA, the CDR3 is TGCGCCAGCAGCCCTACGACAGGGGTGGCTTCACCCCTCCACTTT.

The chain has TRBV7-2 and TRBJ1-4, with a tentative D call TRBD1 (6 bases). V shed 1 base and J shed 7 bases, with 13 bases lying between them. The germline V gene has CDR1 SGHTA and CDR2 FQGNSA. The CDR3 is 15 amino acids. The CDR3 DNA sequence: TGTGCCAGCAGCTTAGTAGGGGGGGCTGGTGAAAAACTGTTTTTT. Amino acid sequence: CASSLVGGAGEKLFF.

The chain employs TRBV29-1 and TRBJ1-2; possible D gene TRBD1, 6 bases. This CDR3 has 10 amino acids. V dropped 4 bases and J dropped 8 bases, with 8 bases sitting between them. Germline assignment: CDR1 SQVTM and CDR2 ANQGSEA. CDR3 in DNA: TGCAGCGTTGCAGGGGACGGCTACACCTTC. Protein sequence: CSVAGDGYTF.

The V gene is TRBV5-1, the J gene TRBJ2-6, with TRBD1 identical over 7 bases. CDR1 and CDR2 (germline): SGHRS, YFSETQ. There are 15 residues in the CDR3. The ends lost 4 bases at V and 4 bases at J; junction bases unmatched: 5. CDR3 bases: TGCGCCAGCAGCGACACAGGGGCCGGGGCCAACGTCCTGACTTTC. Protein sequence: CASSDTGAGANVLTF.

The chain links TRBV18 to TRBJ2-7; TRBD1 is a possible D gene (6 bases). Trimming pared 5 bases from V and 3 bases from J, leaving 14 bases between. Germline lookup yields CDR1 KGHSH and CDR2 LQKENI. The CDR3 spans 14 residues. The CDR3 DNA sequence: TGTGCCAGCTCATCCGAGGGGGTCGGCTACGAGCAGTACTTC. Encoded protein: CASSSEGVGYEQYF.

The J gene is TRBJ2-7, the V gene TRBV29-1; 8 nucleotides line up with TRBD1. CDR1 is SQVTM, CDR2 ANQGSEA, per germline. J lost 7 bases, V lost 1 base, and 12 bases had no gene match. The CDR3 is 15 amino acids. The CDR3 region has the DNA TGCAGCGTTGAAGGCGCAGGACAGGGACTTAGGGAGCAGTACTTC. Translation: CSVEGAGQGLREQYF.

A few counts support this clone. The V gene is TRBV18, the J gene TRBJ1-5, with D tentatively TRBD1 (5 bases). Germline assignment: CDR1 KGHSH and CDR2 LQKENI. CDR3 length: 13 residues. V lost 5 bases and J lost 4, with 9 bases in between. In DNA form, the CDR3 reads TGTGCCAGCTCAGGGACGGGTAATCAGCCCCAGCATTTT. It encodes CASSGTGNQPQHF.

The chain joins TRBV14 to TRBJ2-3, with D perhaps matching TRBD1 (5 bases). This CDR3 spans 15 amino acids. The V end lost 2 bases, the J end lost 2 bases, and 11 bases lay between the germline ends. Looked up from germline, CDR1 is SGHDN and CDR2 is FVKESK. Here the CDR3 reads CASSQQGTATDTQYF. The CDR3 region has the DNA TGTGCCAGCAGCCAACAGGGAACTGCCACAGATACGCAGTATTTT.

The rearrangement links TRBV7-2 to TRBJ1-4; no clear D. With 3 bases removed from V and 0 bases from J, the gap between germline ends came to 5 bases. The CDR3 loop spans 14 amino acids. The germline V gene has CDR1 SGHTA and CDR2 FQGNSA. As DNA, the CDR3 is TGTGCCAGCAGCTTGTATGCAACTAATGAAAAACTGTTTTTT. Residues: CASSLYATNEKLFF. Complete variable domain (other parts from reference TRBV7-2 and TRBJ1-4): GAGVSQSPSNKVTEKGKDVELRCDPISGHTALYWYRQSLGQGLEFLIYFQGNSAPDKSGLPSDRFSAERTGGSVSTLTIQRTQQEDSAVYLCASSLYATNEKLFFGSGTQLSVL.

The chain joins TRBV5-1 to TRBJ2-3; 9 bases are a match to TRBD1. V lost 4 bases, J lost 0 bases, and 9 bases stayed unmatched. Germline V gene sequence: CDR1 SGHRS, CDR2 YFSETQ. The CDR3 totals 17 residues. The CDR3 coding sequence is TGCGCCAGCAGCCAAGGACAGGGGATGAGGAGCACAGATACGCAGTATTTT. This sequence encodes CASSQGQGMRSTDTQYF.

On this clone: It may be a read error: a sequence one base away is much more abundant. V and J are TRBV2 and TRBJ1-1; D perhaps matches TRBD1 (6 bases). In germline, CDR1 is SNHLY, CDR2 FYNNEI. This CDR3 has 13 residues. V was shortened by 6 bases and J by 0 bases, with 8 bases between the two germline ends. CDR3 DNA sequence: TGTGCCAGCAGGGACAGCCTGAACACTGAAGCTTTCTTT. Encoded protein: CASRDSLNTEAFF.

This clone was found a few times. V and J are TRBV19 and TRBJ1-3; 7 bases agree with TRBD1. This CDR3 region has 16 residues. CDR1 is LNHDA, CDR2 SQIVND, per germline (reference sequence). With 5 bases clipped from V and 2 bases from J, the junction kept 9 bases outside the gene matches. CDR3 region: CASSASGQGAGNTIYF. The DNA of the CDR3 is TGTGCCAGTAGTGCGTCCGGGCAGGGGGCTGGAAACACCATATATTTT.

J is TRBJ2-7 and V is TRBV4-3; 12 bases line up with TRBD1. The CDR3 runs to 15 residues. The trim removed 2 bases at V and 7 bases at J, leaving 6 bases unmatched. Germline CDR1 and CDR2: LGHNA and YSLEER. The CDR3, as DNA: TGCGCCAGCAGCCAACCGGGACAGGGGGCGGAAGAGCAGTACTTC. Protein sequence: CASSQPGQGAEEQYF.

The J gene is TRBJ1-4, the V gene TRBV19, with D perhaps matching TRBD1 (6 bases). The CDR3 extends over 15 amino acids. Between the trimmed V and J ends, which lost 7 bases and 6 bases, there was a span of 18 bases. The germline V gene encodes CDR1 LNHDA and CDR2 SQIVND (reference sequence). The CDR3 DNA reads as TGTGCCAGTACCCATGAGGGGGGACGATATGAAAAACTGTTTTTT. The encoded protein is CASTHEGGRYEKLFF. Supplemented by reference TRBV19 and TRBJ1-4, the full variable domain reads DGGITQSPKYLFRKEGQNVTLSCEQNLNHDAMYWYRQDPGQGLRLIYYSQIVNDFQKGDIAEGYSVSREKKESFPLTVTSAQKNPTAFYLCASTHEGGRYEKLFFGSGTQLSVL.

This chain links TRBV19 with TRBJ2-3, with 10 bases identical to TRBD2. The V gene end was trimmed by 5 bases and the J gene end by 0 bases; junction bases not matched to a gene: 14. Looked up from germline, CDR1 is LNHDA and CDR2 is SQIVND (reference sequence). This CDR3 has 19 amino acids. CDR3 amino acids: CASSWASGGHSPSTDTQYF. DNA of the CDR3: TGTGCCAGTAGTTGGGCTAGCGGGGGCCATTCACCTAGCACAGATACGCAGTATTTT.

V usage is TRBV5-1 and J usage is TRBJ2-7; TRBD2 agrees at 10 bases. This CDR3 has 14 residues. Germline CDR1 reads SGHRS; CDR2 reads YFSETQ. Losses at the gene ends were 6 bases for V and 3 bases for J; bases not matched to a gene: 6. The CDR3 sequence: CASNDPSGGYEQYF. CDR3 bases: TGCGCCAGCAACGACCCTAGCGGGGGCTACGAGCAGTACTTC.

The chain is built from TRBV29-1 and TRBJ1-4; 10 bases are a match to TRBD1. Germline trimming cut 5 bases from V and 5 bases from J; bases unmatched to any gene: 8. The germline CDR1 and CDR2 sequences are SQVTM and ANQGSEA. The CDR3 has 15 amino acids. In nucleotides, the CDR3 is TGCAGCGTTATGCACCCGGGACAGGGGAATGAAAAACTGTTTTTT. Encoded protein: CSVMHPGQGNEKLFF.

A single count supports this clone. The rearrangement joins TRBV10-3 to TRBJ2-7; TRBD1 matches 7 bases. The trim removed 8 bases at V and 2 bases at J, leaving 6 bases unmatched. There are 13 residues in the CDR3. Germline V gene data show CDR1 as ENHRY and CDR2 as SYGVKD. The CDR3 DNA follows: TGTGCCATCCAAGAGGACAGGACCTACGAGCAGTACTTC. Translated: CAIQEDRTYEQYF.

The CDR3 spells CASSPEGWSGYTF. The CDR3 DNA sequence: TGTGCCAGCAGCCCGGAGGGGTGGAGTGGCTACACCTTC. The V gene is TRBV13, the J gene TRBJ1-2, with a weak D call TRBD1 (5 bases). Per the germline V gene, CDR1 is PRHDT and CDR2 is FYEKMQ (reference sequence). The CDR3 is made up of 13 amino acids. The V gene lost 5 bases and the J gene lost 7 bases, with 14 bases spanning the gap.

This chain connects TRBV28 to TRBJ2-7, with TRBD1 identical over 10 bases. J lost 0 bases, V lost 6 bases, and 2 bases had no gene match. CDR1 and CDR2 from the germline V gene are MDHEN and SYDVKM. The CDR3 sequence is 14 residues long. DNA for the CDR3: TGTGCCAGCAGCCGGACAGGGGGCTCCTACGAGCAGTACTTC. Translation gives CASSRTGGSYEQYF. Using reference TRBV28 and TRBJ2-7 for the parts outside the CDR3, the full variable domain is DVKVTQSSRYLVKRTGEKVFLECVQDMDHENMFWYRQDPGLGLRLIYFSYDVKMKEKGDIPEGYSVSREKKERFSLILESASTNQTSMYLCASSRTGGSYEQYFGPGTRLTVT.

This clone was seen only a few times. The CDR3 nucleotides read TGTGCCAGCAGCCCGGTGACAGTAAACACTGAAGCTTTCTTT. This codes for CASSPVTVNTEAFF. V gene TRBV7-2 combines with J gene TRBJ1-1, with D perhaps matching TRBD1 (5 bases). V lost 5 bases and J 2 bases, leaving 12 bases between the germline ends. CDR1 SGHTA and CDR2 FQGNSA come from the germline V gene. The CDR3 runs 14 residues.

The chain combines TRBV19 with TRBJ2-7; 9 bases line up with TRBD1. V trimming: 3 bases; J trimming: 2 bases; junction bases outside the gene matches: 14. Germline-derived CDR1 and CDR2 are LNHDA and SQIVND (reference sequence). The CDR3 is 18 residues long. The CDR3 loop reads CASSMILASGTGTYEQYF. CDR3 nucleotides: TGTGCCAGTAGTATGATATTGGCTTCCGGGACAGGGACCTACGAGCAGTACTTC. The full variable domain, in which reference TRBV19 and TRBJ2-7 provide the parts outside the CDR3, is DGGITQSPKYLFRKEGQNVTLSCEQNLNHDAMYWYRQDPGQGLRLIYYSQIVNDFQKGDIAEGYSVSREKKESFPLTVTSAQKNPTAFYLCASSMILASGTGTYEQYFGPGTRLTVT.

Notes on this clone: The sample carries other DNA sequences with the same CDR3. The chain recombines TRBV19 with TRBJ2-2; D remains ambiguous. V shed 5 bases and J shed 1 base, with 2 bases lying between them. Germline CDR1 is LNHDA and CDR2 is SQIVND (reference sequence). The CDR3 spans 12 residues. CDR3 protein: CASSQNTGELFF. For the CDR3, the DNA is TGTGCCAGTAGTCAGAACACCGGGGAGCTGTTTTTT.

This clone has only a few counts. The chain links TRBV7-2 to TRBJ2-7; D not certain. This CDR3 spans 11 amino acids. The germline V gene encodes CDR1 SGHTA and CDR2 FQGNSA. Deletions cut 2 bases from V and 5 bases from J, with 4 bases between. CDR3 residues: CASSLRDEQYF. In DNA, the CDR3 is TGTGCCAGCAGCTTAAGAGACGAGCAGTACTTC. The whole variable domain, remainder taken from reference TRBV7-2 and TRBJ2-7, is GAGVSQSPSNKVTEKGKDVELRCDPISGHTALYWYRQSLGQGLEFLIYFQGNSAPDKSGLPSDRFSAERTGGSVSTLTIQRTQQEDSAVYLCASSLRDEQYFGPGTRLTVT.

The chain links TRBV7-2 to TRBJ1-5, with a possible D match to TRBD1 (5 bases). V gave up 5 bases and J gave up 2 bases, with 7 bases separating them. Germline V lookup: CDR1 SGHTA, CDR2 FQGNSA. CDR3 length: 13 residues. The CDR3 DNA reads as TGTGCCAGCAGCCCACAGGGCAATCAGCCCCAGCATTTT. This sequence encodes CASSPQGNQPQHF.